The following is a T cell receptor (beta chain) sequence with its context. This receptor's antigen is unknown. The junction departs from the called germline gene at one end, perhaps through a read error. The AllPrep DNA/RNA mini kit was used to purify genomic DNA and total RNA at the same time from each of the roughly ten tumor samples. Every RNA sample had an OD 260/280 ratio above 1.9 and an RNA integrity number above 6.5. A modified ARM-PCR protocol with multiple V-beta primers and a C-beta primer was used to build TCRB libraries from RNA via three nested multiplex PCR rounds. Starting from approximately 0.49 ug of total RNA, TCRB-specific cDNA was synthesized using ProtoScript II Reverse Transcriptase and a C-beta primer. For the TCRB libraries, no unique molecular identifiers were described. In the third PCR, barcodes and adapters were added over approximately 23 cycles with Deep VentR (exo-) polymerase, after which 250-500 bp bands were gel purified. An Illumina HiSeq 2500 was used to sequence the TCRB libraries with 250 bp paired-end reads. As for how the authors treated the data: Trimmomatic was used to clean reads, FLASH to merge reads, MiGEC to assign V, D and J segments, and VDJtools to perform the analysis. The Shannon-Wiener diversity index, calculated using VDJtools, was used to quantify repertoire diversity. TCRdb reprocessing: public reads trimmed at Q25 with fastp, clones called with MiXCR, in-frame beta chains kept. Each CDR3 protein appears once, grouped with its most common genes and DNA. None of the V and J calls come from the authors' own analysis; TCRdb made them. Present in this sample are about 16,000 distinct CDR3 sequences, 73% of which were seen just once. Together, the top ten hold roughly 37% of the sample.

CDR3 length: 13 amino acids, cysteine to phenylalanine. Left in the record is the CDR3 DNA by itself, 39 bases read in frame from the first base. Per the germline V gene (reference sequence), DFQATT is the CDR1 and SNEGSKA is the CDR2. The record originates from a study of tumor-infiltrating lymphocytes in glioblastoma multiforme (dated by TCRdb to 2017 to 2019). For context, the study as a whole: To test whether intratumoral genomic heterogeneity fosters TIL diversity, the study jointly examined somatic mutations, TIL diversity and immune response activity. Results the study describes overall, beyond this receptor: Clone frequencies may be distorted by RNA-based TCR sequencing because unequal numbers of TCR transcripts are carried by T cells. T cells were not sorted into functional subsets, and such sorting was noted by the authors as a future improvement. Generalizability is limited because the TCR and somatic mutation analysis included only one glioblastoma patient.

This receptor was obtained from a male donor with glioblastoma. Material: brain tumor tissue. This receptor chain uses TRBV20-1 and TRBJ2-7, with 7 bases matching TRBD2. The CDR3 has the sequence CNARDRGDYEQYF. In nucleotides, the sequence is TGCAATGCTAGAGATCGGGGGGACTACGAGCAGTACTTC.